This T cell receptor beta chain was recovered during a study of identical twins. This clonotype was recorded at least ten times. TCRdb reprocessed the 5' RACE reads via MiXCR and lists one record per CDR3 protein. Among about 920,000 distinct CDR3 sequences listed, roughly an eighth were seen once. These data were also filed under a second study, of yellow fever vaccine responses in identical twins.

The material sequenced was PBMCs. This receptor was obtained from a woman aged 18 to 35 in good health.

CDR3 nucleotides: TGCGCCAGCAGCTTTATCAGCTCCTACGAGCAGTACTTC. Its protein is CASSFISSYEQYF. The chain couples TRBV5-1 to TRBJ2-7; D gene ambiguous. The CDR3 has 13 residues. Germline CDR1 reads SGHRS; CDR2 reads YFSETQ. Trimming pared 2 bases from V and 0 bases from J, leaving 6 bases between.